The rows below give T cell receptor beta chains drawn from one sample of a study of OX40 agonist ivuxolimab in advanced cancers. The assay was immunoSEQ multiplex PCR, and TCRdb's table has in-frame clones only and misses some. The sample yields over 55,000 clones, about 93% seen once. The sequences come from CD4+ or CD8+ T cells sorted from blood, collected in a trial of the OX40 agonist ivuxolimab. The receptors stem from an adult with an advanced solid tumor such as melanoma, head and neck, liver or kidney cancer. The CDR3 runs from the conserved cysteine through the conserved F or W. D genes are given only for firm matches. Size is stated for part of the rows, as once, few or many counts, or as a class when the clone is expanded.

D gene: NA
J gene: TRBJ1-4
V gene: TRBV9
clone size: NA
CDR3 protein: CASSLKGVTNEKLFF
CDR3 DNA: TGTGCCAGCAGCTTAAAGGGAGTAACTAATGAAAAACTGTTTTTT

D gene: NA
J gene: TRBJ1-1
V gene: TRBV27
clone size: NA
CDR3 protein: CASSLEMNTEAFF
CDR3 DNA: TGTGCCAGCAGTCTCGAGATGAACACTGAAGCTTTCTTT

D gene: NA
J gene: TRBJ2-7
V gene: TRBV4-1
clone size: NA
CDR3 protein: CASSQEMVRGTLARHF
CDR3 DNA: TGCGCCAGCAGCCAAGAGATGGTCAGGGGTACCCTCGCGCGGCACTTC

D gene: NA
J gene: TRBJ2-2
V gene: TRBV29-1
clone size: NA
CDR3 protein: CSVEVAASGELFF
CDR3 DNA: TGCAGCGTTGAAGTGGCAGCTTCCGGGGAGCTGTTTTTT

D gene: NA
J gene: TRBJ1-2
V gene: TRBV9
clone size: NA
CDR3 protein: CATSWGADSNYGYTF
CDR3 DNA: TGTGCCACCAGTTGGGGGGCTGACTCTAACTATGGCTACACCTTC

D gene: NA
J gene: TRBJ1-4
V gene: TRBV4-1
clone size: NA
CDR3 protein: CASSPPPHTTTNEKLFF
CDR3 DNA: TGCGCCAGCAGCCCTCCCCCTCATACGACAACTAATGAAAAACTGTTTTTT

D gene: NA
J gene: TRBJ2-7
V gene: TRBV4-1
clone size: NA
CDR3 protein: CASSPSQISSYEQYF
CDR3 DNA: TGCGCCAGCAGCCCCTCACAGATTAGCTCCTACGAGCAGTACTTC

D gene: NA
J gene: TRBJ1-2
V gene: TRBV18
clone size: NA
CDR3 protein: CASSPPSGAANYGYTF
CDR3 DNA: TGTGCCAGCTCACCACCGTCCGGGGCAGCTAACTATGGCTACACCTTC

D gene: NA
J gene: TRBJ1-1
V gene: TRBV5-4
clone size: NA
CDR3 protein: CASRGMNTEAFF
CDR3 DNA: TGTGCCAGCCGGGGCATGAACACTGAAGCTTTCTTT

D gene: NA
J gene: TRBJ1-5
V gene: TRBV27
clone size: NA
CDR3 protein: CASSPLGSNQPQHF
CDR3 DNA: TGTGCCAGCAGTCCCCTCGGCAGCAATCAGCCCCAGCATTTT

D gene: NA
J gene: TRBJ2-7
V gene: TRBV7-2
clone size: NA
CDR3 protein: CASSPNPDRSYEQYF
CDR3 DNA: TGTGCCAGCAGCCCGAACCCGGACAGATCTTACGAGCAGTACTTC

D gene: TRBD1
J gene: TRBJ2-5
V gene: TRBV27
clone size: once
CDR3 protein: CASSSQTGGAETQYF
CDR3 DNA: TGTGCCAGCAGTTCCCAGACAGGGGGCGCGGAGACCCAGTACTTC

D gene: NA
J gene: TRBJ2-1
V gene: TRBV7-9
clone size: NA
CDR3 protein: CASRSGTYNEQFF
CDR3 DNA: TGTGCCAGCAGGTCCGGGACCTACAATGAGCAGTTCTTC

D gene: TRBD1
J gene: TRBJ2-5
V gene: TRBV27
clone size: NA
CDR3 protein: CASSVSGGGETQYF
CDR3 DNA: TGTGCCAGCAGTGTTTCAGGGGGCGGAGAGACCCAGTACTTC

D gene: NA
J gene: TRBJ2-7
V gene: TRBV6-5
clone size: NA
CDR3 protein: CASSQGGAAYEQYF
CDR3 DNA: TGTGCCAGCAGCCAAGGGGGGGCAGCCTACGAGCAGTACTTC

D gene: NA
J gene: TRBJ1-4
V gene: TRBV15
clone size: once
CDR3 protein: CATSRTQSDEKLFF
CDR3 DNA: TGTGCCACCAGCAGAACCCAAAGCGATGAAAAACTGTTTTTT

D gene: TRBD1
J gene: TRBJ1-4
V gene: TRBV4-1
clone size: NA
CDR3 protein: CASSQDFGTGHHIEKLFF
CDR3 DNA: TGCGCCAGCAGCCAAGATTTCGGGACAGGGCATCATATTGAAAAACTGTTTTTT

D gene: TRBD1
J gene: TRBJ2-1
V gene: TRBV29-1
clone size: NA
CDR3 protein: CSAGQGAYEQFF
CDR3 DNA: TGCAGCGCTGGACAGGGGGCGTATGAGCAGTTCTTC

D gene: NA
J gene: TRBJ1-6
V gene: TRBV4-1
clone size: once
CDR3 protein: CASSQEPTRSSYNSPLHF
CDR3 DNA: TGCGCCAGCAGCCAGGAACCGACAAGGAGCTCCTATAATTCACCCCTCCACTTT

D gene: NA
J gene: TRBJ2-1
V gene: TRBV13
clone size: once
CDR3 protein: CASSFRRRLHNEQFF
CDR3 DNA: TGTGCCAGCAGCTTCAGGAGACGTCTCCACAATGAGCAGTTCTTC

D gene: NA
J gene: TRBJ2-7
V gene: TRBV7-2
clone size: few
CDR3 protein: CASSPAYEQYF
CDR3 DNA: TGTGCCAGCAGCCCTGCCTACGAGCAGTACTTC

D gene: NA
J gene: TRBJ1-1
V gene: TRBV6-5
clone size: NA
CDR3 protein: CASGPLTEAFF
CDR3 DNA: TGTGCCAGCGGTCCCTTAACTGAAGCTTTCTTT

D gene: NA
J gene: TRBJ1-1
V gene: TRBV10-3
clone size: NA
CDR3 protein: CAISDTGRNTEAFF
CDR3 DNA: TGTGCCATCAGTGATACGGGCAGGAACACTGAAGCTTTCTTT

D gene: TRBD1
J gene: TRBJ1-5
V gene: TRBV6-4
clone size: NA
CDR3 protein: CASSLPRGNSNQPQHF
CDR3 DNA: TGTGCCAGCAGCCTACCCAGGGGGAATAGCAATCAGCCCCAGCATTTT

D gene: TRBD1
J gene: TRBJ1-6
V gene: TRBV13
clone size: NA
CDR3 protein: CASSLGKMDRVSPLHF
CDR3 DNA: TGTGCCAGCAGCTTAGGAAAGATGGACAGGGTTTCACCCCTCCACTTT

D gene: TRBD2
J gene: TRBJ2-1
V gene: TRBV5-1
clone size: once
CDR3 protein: CASMLGLAGEYHNEQFF
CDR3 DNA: TGCGCCAGCATGTTAGGACTAGCGGGAGAGTACCACAATGAGCAGTTCTTC

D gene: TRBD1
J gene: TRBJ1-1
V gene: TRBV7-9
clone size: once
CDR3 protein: CASSEISGQLNTEAFF
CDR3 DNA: TGTGCCAGCAGCGAAATATCGGGACAGTTGAACACTGAAGCTTTCTTT

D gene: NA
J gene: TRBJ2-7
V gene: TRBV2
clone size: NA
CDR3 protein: CASSEDSSYEQYF
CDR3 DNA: TGTGCCAGCAGTGAAGACTCCTCCTACGAGCAGTACTTC

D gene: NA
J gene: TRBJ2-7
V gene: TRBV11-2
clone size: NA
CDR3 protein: CASSTSPGTPYPEQYF
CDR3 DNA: TGTGCCAGCAGCACCTCTCCGGGGACTCCCTACCCCGAGCAGTACTTC

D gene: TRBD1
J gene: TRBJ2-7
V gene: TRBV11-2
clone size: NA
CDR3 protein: CASSVRDRGSYEQYF
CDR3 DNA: TGTGCCAGCAGCGTCCGGGACAGGGGGTCCTACGAGCAGTACTTC

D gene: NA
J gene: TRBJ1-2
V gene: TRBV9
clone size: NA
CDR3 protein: CASSVGTARGYTF
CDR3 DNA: TGTGCCAGCAGCGTAGGGACGGCCCGGGGCTACACCTTC

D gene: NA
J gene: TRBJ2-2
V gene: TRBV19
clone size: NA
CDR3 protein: CASSLRDTYTNTGELFF
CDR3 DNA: TGTGCCAGTAGCCTTAGGGACACCTATACGAACACCGGGGAGCTGTTTTTT

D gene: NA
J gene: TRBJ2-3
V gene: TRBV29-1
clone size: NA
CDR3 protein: CSVEVPSDSTSTDTQYF
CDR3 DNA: TGCAGCGTTGAAGTCCCCTCGGACAGCACTAGCACAGATACGCAGTATTTT

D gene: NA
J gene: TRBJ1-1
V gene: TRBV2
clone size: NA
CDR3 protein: CASSEGAGVGNTEAFF
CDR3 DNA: TGTGCCAGCAGTGAAGGAGCAGGGGTTGGGAACACTGAAGCTTTCTTT

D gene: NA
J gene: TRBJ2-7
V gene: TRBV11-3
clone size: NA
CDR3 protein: CASSLDGGDAYEQYF
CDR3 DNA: TGTGCCAGCAGCTTAGACGGCGGGGACGCCTACGAGCAGTACTTC

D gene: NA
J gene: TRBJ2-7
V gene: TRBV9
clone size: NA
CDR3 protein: CASSPGGTANYEQYF
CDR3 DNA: TGTGCCAGCAGCCCTGGCGGGACAGCTAACTACGAGCAGTACTTC

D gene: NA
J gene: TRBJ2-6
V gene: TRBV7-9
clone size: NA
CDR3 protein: CASSLPIPNVLTF
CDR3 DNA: TGTGCCAGCAGCTTACCCATTCCCAACGTCCTGACTTTC

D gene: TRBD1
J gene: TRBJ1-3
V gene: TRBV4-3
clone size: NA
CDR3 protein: CASSPGQGSGNTIYF
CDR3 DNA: TGCGCCAGCAGCCCTGGACAGGGTTCTGGAAACACCATATATTTT

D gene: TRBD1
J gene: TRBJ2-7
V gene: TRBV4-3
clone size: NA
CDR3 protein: CASSQDRQGAGEQYF
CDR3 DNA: TGCGCCAGCAGCCAAGATCGGCAGGGGGCGGGGGAGCAGTACTTC

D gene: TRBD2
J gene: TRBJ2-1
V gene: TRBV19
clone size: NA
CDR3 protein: CASRTSGVNEQFF
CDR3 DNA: TGTGCCAGCCGGACTAGCGGGGTCAATGAGCAGTTCTTC